Following are 16 T cell receptor beta chains from one sample sequenced in a study of early T cells in non-severe SARS-CoV-2 infection. One entry per CDR3 protein, called by TCRdb with MiXCR from the 5' RACE reads. This sample has 30,000 to 45,000 distinct CDR3 sequences, with around 4.1% found just once. The sample comprised whole blood. These receptors all stem from an adult who was a healthcare worker with PCR-confirmed SARS-CoV-2 infection or an uninfected control (not recorded which).

This clonotype was seen many times. The chain carries TRBV2 and TRBJ2-2; D is undetermined. This CDR3 region has 11 residues. The V gene lost 8 bases and the J gene lost 7 bases, with 8 bases spanning the gap. CDR1 and CDR2 from the germline V gene are SNHLY and FYNNEI. The CDR3, as DNA: TGTGCCAGCGGTCCGAGCGGGGAGCTGTTTTTT. This sequence encodes CASGPSGELFF.

This clonotype was seen at least ten times. The rearrangement joins TRBV19 to TRBJ2-1; 9 bases are shared with TRBD2. CDR1 LNHDA and CDR2 SQIVND come from the germline V gene (reference sequence). The CDR3 has 15 residues. Germline trimming cut 7 bases from V and 0 bases from J; bases unmatched to any gene: 4. CDR3 residues: CASTLSGSSYNEQFF. The CDR3 DNA follows: TGTGCCAGTACCCTTAGCGGGAGCTCCTACAATGAGCAGTTCTTC. Using reference TRBV19 and TRBJ2-1 for the parts outside the CDR3, the full variable domain is DGGITQSPKYLFRKEGQNVTLSCEQNLNHDAMYWYRQDPGQGLRLIYYSQIVNDFQKGDIAEGYSVSREKKESFPLTVTSAQKNPTAFYLCASTLSGSSYNEQFFGPGTRLTVL.

There are a few counts of this clonotype. The chain recombines TRBV7-2 with TRBJ2-1; 10 positions match TRBD1. Germline CDR1 is SGHTA and CDR2 is FQGNSA. This CDR3 comprises 14 residues. The V segment lost 3 bases and the J segment 6 bases; nucleotides outside the gene matches: 2. For the CDR3, the DNA is TGTGCCAGCAGCTTCTGGACAGGGGGCAATGAGCAGTTCTTC. It yields the protein CASSFWTGGNEQFF.

This clonotype has a count of ten or more. This chain connects TRBV5-4 to TRBJ2-5, with 8 bases fitting TRBD1. The CDR3 is 15 amino acids. J was trimmed by 5 bases and V by 3 bases; bases with no gene match: 9. CDR1 is SGHNT and CDR2 is YYREEE in the germline V gene (reference sequence). The CDR3 sequence is CASSSPQGARETQYF. The CDR3 region has the DNA TGTGCCAGCAGCTCCCCCCAGGGGGCTCGGGAGACCCAGTACTTC.

This clonotype was seen at least ten times. The V and J genes are TRBV6-5 and TRBJ2-7; perhaps TRBD2 as D (5 bases). Trimming took 4 bases from V and 3 from J, leaving 16 bases between them. CDR3 length equals 15 residues. CDR1 MNHEY and CDR2 SVGAGI come from the germline V gene. Here the CDR3 DNA reads TGTGCCAGCAGTTTCGACCGGGATTCTAACTACGAGCAGTACTTC. Residues: CASSFDRDSNYEQYF.

This chain connects TRBV20-1 to TRBJ2-1; tentative D call: TRBD1 (6 bases). The CDR3 extends over 16 amino acids. Per the germline V gene, CDR1 is DFQATT and CDR2 is SNEGSKA (reference sequence). Trimming removed 2 bases from V and 0 bases from J, with 14 bases in between. CDR3 residues: CSARIRGSSSYNEQFF. The CDR3 nucleotides are TGCAGTGCTAGAATTAGGGGGTCGAGCTCCTACAATGAGCAGTTCTTC.

This clonotype was counted many times. The V and J genes are TRBV7-3 and TRBJ2-2, with D possibly TRBD1 on 6 matching bases. With 0 bases removed from V and 1 base from J, the gap between germline ends came to 9 bases. The CDR3 runs to 16 residues. Looked up from germline, CDR1 is SGHTA and CDR2 is FQGTGA. CDR3: CASSLTGQKNTGELFF. CDR3 in DNA: TGTGCCAGCAGCTTAACAGGACAGAAGAACACCGGGGAGCTGTTTTTT.

This clonotype showed up just a few times. The rearrangement uses TRBV14 and TRBJ2-5; tentatively, D is TRBD2 (5 bases). Germline values: CDR1 SGHDN, CDR2 FVKESK. The CDR3 has 15 residues. The germline V and J ends were trimmed by 1 base and 7 bases, with 16 bases remaining between them. The chain's CDR3 is CASSQGPSTLGTQYF. The CDR3 nucleotides are TGTGCCAGCAGCCAAGGCCCTAGCACATTGGGGACCCAGTACTTC.

On this clonotype: A much larger clone lies a single base off, so this may be a read error. The gene calls are TRBV28 and TRBJ2-7, with 8 bases matching TRBD1. Germline CDR1 reads MDHEN; CDR2 reads SYDVKM. The CDR3 length is 15 residues. V lost 3 bases to trimming and J lost 3 bases; unmatched junction nucleotides: 7. As DNA, the CDR3 is TGTGCCAGCAGTTTGAAGGACAGGGAGTTCTACGAGCAGTACTTC. Amino acids: CASSLKDREFYEQYF.

This sequence joins TRBV7-9 and TRBJ2-3; 8 bases are shared with TRBD2. Trimming removed 4 bases from V and 9 bases from J; junction bases left unmatched: 6. Germline V CDR1 and CDR2: SEHNR, FQNEAQ (reference sequence). The length of the CDR3 is 13 residues. This chain's CDR3 is CASSSGGPKTQYF. In nucleotides, the CDR3 is TGTGCCAGCAGCTCGGGGGGGCCGAAGACGCAGTATTTT.

This clonotype was recorded at least ten times. V usage is TRBV7-9 and J usage is TRBJ2-7; D might be TRBD2 (6 bases). The CDR3 covers 17 residues. Trimming removed 3 bases at V and 7 bases at J, with 25 bases between. Germline-derived CDR1 and CDR2 are SEHNR and FQNEAQ (reference sequence). The CDR3 region is CASSFTQTGGVGREQYF. The CDR3 DNA reads TGTGCCAGCAGCTTTACGCAGACTGGCGGGGTAGGTAGGGAGCAGTACTTC.

This clonotype was seen ten or more times. For the CDR3, the DNA is TGTGCCAGTGAGGTAGGGGAGGAGACCCAGTACTTC. It specifies CASEVGEETQYF. The chain is built from TRBV6-6 and TRBJ2-5, with D possibly called TRBD1 or TRBD2 (5 bases each). V dropped 9 bases and J dropped 5 bases, with 13 bases sitting between them. Germline CDR1 MNHNY, CDR2 SVGAGI (reference sequence). CDR3 length: 12 amino acids.

The sample holds many counts of this clonotype. The rearrangement joins TRBV29-1 to TRBJ2-2, with TRBD2 identical over 7 bases. CDR3 length: 13 residues. V was pared by 4 bases and J by 5 bases, with 4 bases of the junction left unmatched. The germline V gene has CDR1 SQVTM and CDR2 ANQGSEA. The CDR3 region is CSVVTGGTGELFF. The CDR3 DNA is TGCAGCGTTGTTACGGGAGGTACCGGGGAGCTGTTTTTT.

This clonotype was seen at least ten times. The rearrangement uses TRBV12-3 or TRBV12-4 and TRBJ1-5; a possible D gene is TRBD1 (5 bases). The CDR3 loop spans 13 amino acids. V shed 4 bases and J shed 4 bases, with 8 bases lying between them. The CDR3 bases are TGTGCCAGCAGTTCCTGGGGGAATCAGCCCCAGCATTTT. Protein sequence: CASSSWGNQPQHF.

At least ten counts were recorded for this clonotype. This chain connects TRBV7-2 to TRBJ2-1, with 7 positions matching TRBD2. The CDR3 spans 15 residues. The V segment lost 5 bases and the J segment 4 bases; nucleotides outside the gene matches: 8. CDR1 and CDR2 from the germline V gene are SGHTA and FQGNSA. CDR3 coding DNA: TGTGCCAGCAGCCCATTTTGGGAGGGATACAATGAGCAGTTCTTC. This sequence encodes CASSPFWEGYNEQFF.

This clonotype was counted ten times or more. This chain connects TRBV7-9 to TRBJ1-1; 9 nucleotides agree with TRBD1. Germline V lookup: CDR1 SEHNR, CDR2 FQNEAQ (reference sequence). With V trimmed by 5 bases and J by 10 bases, 11 bases remained unmatched. CDR3 length: 14 amino acids. CDR3 amino acids: CASSLGDREIGAFF. CDR3 in DNA: TGTGCCAGCAGCCTCGGGGACAGGGAGATCGGAGCTTTCTTT.